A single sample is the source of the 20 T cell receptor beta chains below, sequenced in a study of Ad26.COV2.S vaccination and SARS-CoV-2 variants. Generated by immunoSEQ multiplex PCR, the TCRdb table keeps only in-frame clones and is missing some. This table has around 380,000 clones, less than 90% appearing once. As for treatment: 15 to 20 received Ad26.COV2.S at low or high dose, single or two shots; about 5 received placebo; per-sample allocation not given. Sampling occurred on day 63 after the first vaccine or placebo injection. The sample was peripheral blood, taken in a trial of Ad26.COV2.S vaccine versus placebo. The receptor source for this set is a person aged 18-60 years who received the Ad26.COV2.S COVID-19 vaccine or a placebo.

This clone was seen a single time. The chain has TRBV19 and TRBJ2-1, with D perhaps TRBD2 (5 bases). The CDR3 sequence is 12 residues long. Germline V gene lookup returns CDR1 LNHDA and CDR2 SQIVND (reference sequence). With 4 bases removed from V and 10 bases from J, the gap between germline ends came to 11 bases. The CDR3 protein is CASSKEEQEQFF. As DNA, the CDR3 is TGTGCCAGTAGTAAGGAGGAACAGGAGCAGTTCTTC.

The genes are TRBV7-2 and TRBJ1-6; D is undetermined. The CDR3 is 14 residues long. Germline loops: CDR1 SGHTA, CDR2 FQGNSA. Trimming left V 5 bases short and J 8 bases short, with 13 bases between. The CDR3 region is CASSQDWKYSPLHF. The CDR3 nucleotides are TGTGCCAGCAGCCAAGATTGGAAGTATTCACCCCTCCACTTT.

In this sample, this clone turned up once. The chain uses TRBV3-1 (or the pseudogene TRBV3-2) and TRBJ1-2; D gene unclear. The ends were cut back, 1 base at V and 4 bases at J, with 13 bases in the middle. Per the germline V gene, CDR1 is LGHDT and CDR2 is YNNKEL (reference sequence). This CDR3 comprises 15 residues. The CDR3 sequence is CASSQGARHTYGYTF. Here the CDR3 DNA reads TGTGCCAGCAGCCAAGGGGCCAGACACACCTATGGCTACACCTTC.

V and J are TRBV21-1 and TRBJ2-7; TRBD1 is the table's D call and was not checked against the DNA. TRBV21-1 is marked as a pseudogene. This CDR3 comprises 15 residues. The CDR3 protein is CASITTGTGIYEQYF. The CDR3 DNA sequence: TGTGCCAGCATCACTACCGGGACAGGGATCTACGAGCAGTACTTC.

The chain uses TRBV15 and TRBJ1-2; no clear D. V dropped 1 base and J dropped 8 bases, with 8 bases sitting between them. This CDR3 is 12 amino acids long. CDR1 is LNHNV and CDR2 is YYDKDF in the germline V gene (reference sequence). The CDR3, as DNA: TGTGCCACCAGCAGAGCTAAGAAGGGCTACACCTTC. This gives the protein CATSRAKKGYTF.

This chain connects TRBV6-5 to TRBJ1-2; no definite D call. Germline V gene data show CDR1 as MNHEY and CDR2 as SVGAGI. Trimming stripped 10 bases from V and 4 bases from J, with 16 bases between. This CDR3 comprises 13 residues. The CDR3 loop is CATIVEVVYGYTF. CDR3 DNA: TGTGCCACCATAGTGGAGGTTGTCTATGGCTACACCTTC.

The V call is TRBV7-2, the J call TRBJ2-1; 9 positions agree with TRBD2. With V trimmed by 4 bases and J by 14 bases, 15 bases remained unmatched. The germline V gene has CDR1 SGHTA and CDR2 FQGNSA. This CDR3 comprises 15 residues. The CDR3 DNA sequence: TGTGCCAGCAGCTCTCAAGCGGGGGGCCCTACGGGGAAGTTCTTC. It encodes CASSSQAGGPTGKFF.

CDR3: CASSNRTGANYGYTF. The CDR3 DNA sequence: TGTGCCAGTAGTAACCGGACAGGGGCTAACTATGGCTACACCTTC. The gene calls are TRBV19 and TRBJ1-2; TRBD1 agrees at 9 bases. Losses at the gene ends were 4 bases for V and 0 bases for J; bases not matched to a gene: 3. The germline gives CDR1 LNHDA, CDR2 SQIVND (reference sequence). CDR3 size: 15 residues. Filled out from reference TRBV19 and TRBJ1-2, the complete variable domain reads DGGITQSPKYLFRKEGQNVTLSCEQNLNHDAMYWYRQDPGQGLRLIYYSQIVNDFQKGDIAEGYSVSREKKESFPLTVTSAQKNPTAFYLCASSNRTGANYGYTFGSGTRLTVV.

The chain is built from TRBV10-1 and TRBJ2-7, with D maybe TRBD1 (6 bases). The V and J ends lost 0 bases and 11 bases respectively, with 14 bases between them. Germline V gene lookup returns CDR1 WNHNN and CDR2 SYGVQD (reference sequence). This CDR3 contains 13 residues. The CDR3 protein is CASSESTEGQKYF. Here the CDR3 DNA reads TGCGCCAGCAGTGAGTCGACTGAGGGACAAAAGTACTTC.

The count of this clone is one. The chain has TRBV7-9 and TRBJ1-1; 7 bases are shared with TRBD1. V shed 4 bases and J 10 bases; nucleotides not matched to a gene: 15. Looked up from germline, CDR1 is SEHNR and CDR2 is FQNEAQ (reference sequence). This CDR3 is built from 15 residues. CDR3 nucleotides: TGTGCCAGCAGCTCCGGACCTAATGACAGGGTAGCAGCTTTCTTT. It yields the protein CASSSGPNDRVAAFF.

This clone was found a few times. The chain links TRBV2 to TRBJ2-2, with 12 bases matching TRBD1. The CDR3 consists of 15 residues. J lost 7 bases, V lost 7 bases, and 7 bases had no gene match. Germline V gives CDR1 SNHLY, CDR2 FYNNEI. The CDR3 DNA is TGTGCCAGCACACCGGGACAGGGGGCGGACGGGGAGCTGTTTTTT. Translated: CASTPGQGADGELFF.

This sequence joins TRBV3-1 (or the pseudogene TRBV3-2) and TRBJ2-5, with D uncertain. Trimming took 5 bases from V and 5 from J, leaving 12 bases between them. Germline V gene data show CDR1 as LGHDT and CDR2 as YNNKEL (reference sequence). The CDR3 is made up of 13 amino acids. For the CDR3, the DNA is TGTGCCAGCAGCGGTTGGCGAAGTGAGACCCAGTACTTC. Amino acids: CASSGWRSETQYF.

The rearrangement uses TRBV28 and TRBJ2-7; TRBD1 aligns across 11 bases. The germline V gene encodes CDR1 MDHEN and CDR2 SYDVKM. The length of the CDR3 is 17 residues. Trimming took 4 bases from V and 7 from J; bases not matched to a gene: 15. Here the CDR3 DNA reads TGTGCCAGCAGTTCCCGCTTATTGGGACAGGGGGTTGAGGAGCAGTACTTC. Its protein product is CASSSRLLGQGVEEQYF.

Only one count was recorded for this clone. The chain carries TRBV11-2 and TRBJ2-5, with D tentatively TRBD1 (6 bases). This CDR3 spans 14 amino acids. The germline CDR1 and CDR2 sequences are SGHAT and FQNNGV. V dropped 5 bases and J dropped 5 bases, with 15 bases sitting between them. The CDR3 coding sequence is TGTGCCAGCAGCCCTGGACAGCCCGGGGAGACCCAGTACTTC. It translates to CASSPGQPGETQYF.

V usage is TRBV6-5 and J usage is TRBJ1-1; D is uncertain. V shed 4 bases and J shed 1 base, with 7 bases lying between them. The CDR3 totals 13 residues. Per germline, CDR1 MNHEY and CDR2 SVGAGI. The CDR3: CASSSLQNTEAFF. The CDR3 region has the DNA TGTGCCAGCAGTTCCCTACAGAACACTGAAGCTTTCTTT.

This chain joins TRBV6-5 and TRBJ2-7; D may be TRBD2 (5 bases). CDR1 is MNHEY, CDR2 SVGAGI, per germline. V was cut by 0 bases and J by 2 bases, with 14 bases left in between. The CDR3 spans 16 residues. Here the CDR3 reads CASSYSEARPTYEQYF. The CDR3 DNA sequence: TGTGCCAGCAGTTACTCGGAGGCCAGACCGACCTACGAGCAGTACTTC.

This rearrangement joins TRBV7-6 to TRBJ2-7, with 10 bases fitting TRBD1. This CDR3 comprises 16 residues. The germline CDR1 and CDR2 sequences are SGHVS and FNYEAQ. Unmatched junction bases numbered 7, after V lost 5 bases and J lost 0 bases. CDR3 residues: CASSPGQGGGSYEQYF. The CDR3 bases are TGTGCCAGCAGCCCTGGACAGGGGGGAGGCTCCTACGAGCAGTACTTC.

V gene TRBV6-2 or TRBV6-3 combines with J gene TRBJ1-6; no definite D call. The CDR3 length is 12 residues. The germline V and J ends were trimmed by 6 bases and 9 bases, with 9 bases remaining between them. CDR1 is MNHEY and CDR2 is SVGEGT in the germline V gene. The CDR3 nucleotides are TGTGCCAGCAGCTGGACTGCTTCACCCCTCCACTTT. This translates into CASSWTASPLHF.

The CDR3 DNA reads as TGTGCCAGCAGCCCCCGTCCCGGGACTAGCGGGCGGAAAATGGCCCAGTACTTC. Translated, it gives CASSPRPGTSGRKMAQYF. The chain has TRBV11-2 and TRBJ2-5; TRBD2 agrees at 12 bases. The CDR3 has 18 residues. The V gene's germline CDR1 is SGHAT and CDR2 FQNNGV. V dropped 5 bases and J dropped 9; count of bases not matched to a gene: 19.

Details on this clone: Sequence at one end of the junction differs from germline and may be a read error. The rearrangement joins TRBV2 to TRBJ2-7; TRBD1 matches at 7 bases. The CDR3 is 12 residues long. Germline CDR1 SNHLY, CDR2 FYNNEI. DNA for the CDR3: TGTGCCGACAGGGTGGTCTCCCACGAGCAGTACTTC. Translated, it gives CADRVVSHEQYF.